A single TCR beta chain is shown here with its context. Exposed enrollees encountered a COVID-19 case at some point within 2 weeks before study entry. The V end lost 1 base, the J end lost 10 bases, and 9 bases lay between the germline ends. In germline, CDR1 is SGHNT, CDR2 YYREEE (reference sequence). The CDR3 has 13 amino acids. The sample belongs to a study of blood T cell repertoires in COVID-19. Study information: Acute-phase and convalescent COVID-19 samples originated in the United States, Italy and Spain.

Data came from immunoSEQ multiplex PCR; TCRdb stores just in-frame clones and leaves some out. This table holds roughly 240,000 clones, just under 90% found once. This receptor was obtained from a man aged 50 or older who had been exposed to COVID-19. This chain uses TRBV5-4 with TRBJ1-6; D may be TRBD1 (6 bases). Specimen: PBMCs or T cells enriched from blood (not recorded which). DNA of the CDR3: TGTGCCAGCAGCTTGACAGGGCGATCACCCCTCCACTTT. It specifies CASSLTGRSPLHF.